This T cell receptor (beta chain) was sequenced during a study of shared clonotypes between healthy human individuals. Study results and caveats: Enrolling few donors narrowed the genetic and exposure-history diversity that was represented. The study sampled only blood, and tissue repertoires likely differ.

Germline V CDR1 and CDR2: SGHAT, FQNNGV. This CDR3 comprises 17 residues. The ends were cut back, 4 bases at V and 5 bases at J, with 23 bases in the middle. Sequencing was performed with immunoSEQ multiplex PCR; in TCRdb, only in-frame clones are kept and a portion is missing. The sample yields roughly 2.5 million clones, more than 80% seen once. Donation came from healthy HIV-negative adults that had no recent acute infections or vaccinations. CD4+ cells yielded CD45RA+ naive and CD45RA-negative memory subsets. Points on this clone: Its antigen is not known.

The sequenced material came from naive CD4+ T cells sorted from blood. As for subset: CD45RA+ positively selected. The genes are TRBV11-2 and TRBJ2-5; D may be TRBD2 (5 bases). This clonotype was obtained from a man aged 18 to 29 in good health. CDR3 coding DNA: TGTGCCAGCAGCTCCTTTAAGGAAGCGGTCCTTGGGGAGACCCAGTACTTC. This gives the protein CASSSFKEAVLGETQYF.